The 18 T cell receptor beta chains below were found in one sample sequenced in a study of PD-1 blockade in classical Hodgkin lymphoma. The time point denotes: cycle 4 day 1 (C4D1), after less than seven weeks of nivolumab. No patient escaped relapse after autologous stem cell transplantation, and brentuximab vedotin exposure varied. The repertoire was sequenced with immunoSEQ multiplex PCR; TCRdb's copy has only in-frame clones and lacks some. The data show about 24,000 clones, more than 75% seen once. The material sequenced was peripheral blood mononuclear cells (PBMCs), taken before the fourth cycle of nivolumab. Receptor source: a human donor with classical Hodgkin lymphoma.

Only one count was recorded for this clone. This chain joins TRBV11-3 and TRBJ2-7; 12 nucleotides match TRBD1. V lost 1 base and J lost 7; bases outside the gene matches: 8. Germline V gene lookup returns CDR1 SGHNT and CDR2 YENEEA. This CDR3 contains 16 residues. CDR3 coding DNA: TGTGCCAGCAGCTTAGTTGGGACAGGGGGCCCGCGGGAGCAGTACTTC. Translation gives CASSLVGTGGPREQYF.

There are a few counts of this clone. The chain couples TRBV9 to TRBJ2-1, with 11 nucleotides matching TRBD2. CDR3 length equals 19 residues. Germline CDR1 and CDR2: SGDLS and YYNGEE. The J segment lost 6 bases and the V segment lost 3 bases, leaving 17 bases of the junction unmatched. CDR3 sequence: CASSARRGTSGPSANEQFF. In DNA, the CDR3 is TGTGCCAGCAGCGCTAGGAGGGGGACTAGCGGCCCTTCAGCCAATGAGCAGTTCTTC.

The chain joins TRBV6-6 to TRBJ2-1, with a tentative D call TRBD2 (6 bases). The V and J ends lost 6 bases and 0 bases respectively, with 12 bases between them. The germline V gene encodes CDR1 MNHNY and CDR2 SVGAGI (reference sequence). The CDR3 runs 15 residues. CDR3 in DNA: TGTGCCAGCAGCCCGACTAGGCCCTCCTACAATGAGCAGTTCTTC. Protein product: CASSPTRPSYNEQFF.

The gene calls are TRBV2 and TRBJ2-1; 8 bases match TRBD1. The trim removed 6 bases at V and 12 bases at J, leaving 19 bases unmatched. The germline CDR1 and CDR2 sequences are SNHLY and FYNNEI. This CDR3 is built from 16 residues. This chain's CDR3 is CASSSLGQAPEIGQFF. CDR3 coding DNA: TGTGCCAGCAGCTCATTGGGACAGGCGCCGGAGATTGGGCAGTTCTTC.

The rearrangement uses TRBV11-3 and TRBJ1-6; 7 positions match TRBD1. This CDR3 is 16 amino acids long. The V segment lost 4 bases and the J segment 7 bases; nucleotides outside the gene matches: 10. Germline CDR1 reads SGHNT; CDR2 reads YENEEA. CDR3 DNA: TGTGCCAGCAGCTATGAAGGACAGGCGGGGAATTCACCCCTCCACTTT. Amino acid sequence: CASSYEGQAGNSPLHF.

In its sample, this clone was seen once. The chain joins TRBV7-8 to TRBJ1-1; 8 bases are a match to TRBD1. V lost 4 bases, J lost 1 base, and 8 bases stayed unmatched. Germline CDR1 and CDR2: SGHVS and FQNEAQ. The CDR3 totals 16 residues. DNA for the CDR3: TGTGCCAGCAGCTGGGGCCAGGGGGCCCAGAACACTGAAGCTTTCTTT. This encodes CASSWGQGAQNTEAFF.

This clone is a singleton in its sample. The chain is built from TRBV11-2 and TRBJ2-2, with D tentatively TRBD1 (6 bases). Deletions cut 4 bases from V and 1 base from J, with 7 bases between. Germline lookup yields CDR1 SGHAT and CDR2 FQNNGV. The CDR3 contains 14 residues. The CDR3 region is CASSSTGNTGELFF. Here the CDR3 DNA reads TGTGCCAGCAGCTCGACAGGGAACACCGGGGAGCTGTTTTTT.

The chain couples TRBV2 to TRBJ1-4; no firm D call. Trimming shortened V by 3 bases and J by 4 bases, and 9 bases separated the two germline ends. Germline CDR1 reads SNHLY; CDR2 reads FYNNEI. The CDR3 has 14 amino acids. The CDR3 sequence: CASSDGIFNEKLFF. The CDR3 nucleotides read TGTGCCAGCAGTGATGGGATATTTAATGAAAAACTGTTTTTT.

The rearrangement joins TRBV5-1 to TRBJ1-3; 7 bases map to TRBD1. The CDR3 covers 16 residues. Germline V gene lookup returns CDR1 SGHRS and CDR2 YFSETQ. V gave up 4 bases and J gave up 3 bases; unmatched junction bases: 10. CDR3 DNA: TGCGCCAGCAGCACTAACAGGGGAAGCGATGGAAACACCATATATTTT. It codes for CASSTNRGSDGNTIYF.

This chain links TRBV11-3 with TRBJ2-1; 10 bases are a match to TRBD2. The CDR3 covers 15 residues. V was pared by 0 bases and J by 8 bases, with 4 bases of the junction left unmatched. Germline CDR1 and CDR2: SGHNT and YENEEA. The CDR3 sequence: CASSLDWGTSDEQFF. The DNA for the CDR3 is TGTGCCAGCAGCTTAGATTGGGGGACTAGCGATGAGCAGTTCTTC.

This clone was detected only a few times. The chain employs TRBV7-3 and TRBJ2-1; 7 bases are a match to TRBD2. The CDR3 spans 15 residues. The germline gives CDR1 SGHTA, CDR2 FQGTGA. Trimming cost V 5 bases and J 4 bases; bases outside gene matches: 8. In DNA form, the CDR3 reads TGTGCCAGCAGCCAAACAACTAGCGTTTACAATGAGCAGTTCTTC. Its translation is CASSQTTSVYNEQFF.

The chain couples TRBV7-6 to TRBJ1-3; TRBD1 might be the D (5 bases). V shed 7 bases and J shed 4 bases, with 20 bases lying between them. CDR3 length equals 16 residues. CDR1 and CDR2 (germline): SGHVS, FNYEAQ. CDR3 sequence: CASTQLTGESGNTIYF. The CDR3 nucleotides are TGTGCCAGCACCCAACTAACGGGGGAGTCAGGAAACACCATATATTTT.

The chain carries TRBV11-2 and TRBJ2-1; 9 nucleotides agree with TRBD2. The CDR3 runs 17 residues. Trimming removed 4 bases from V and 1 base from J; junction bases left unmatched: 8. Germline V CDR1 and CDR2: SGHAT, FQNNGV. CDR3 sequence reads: CASSSPTSGRSYNEQFF. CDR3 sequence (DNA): TGTGCCAGCAGCTCGCCCACTAGCGGGCGATCCTACAATGAGCAGTTCTTC.

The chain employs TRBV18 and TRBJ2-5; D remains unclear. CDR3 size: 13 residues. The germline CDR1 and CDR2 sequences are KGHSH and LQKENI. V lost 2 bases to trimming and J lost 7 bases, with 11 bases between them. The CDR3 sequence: CASSPMPGGTQYF. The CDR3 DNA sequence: TGTGCCAGCTCACCAATGCCGGGTGGGACCCAGTACTTC.

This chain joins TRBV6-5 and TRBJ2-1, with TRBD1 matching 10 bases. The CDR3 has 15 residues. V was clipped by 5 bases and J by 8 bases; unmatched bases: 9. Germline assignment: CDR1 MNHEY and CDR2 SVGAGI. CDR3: CASSNRDRGPDEQFF. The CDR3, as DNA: TGTGCCAGCAGTAACCGGGACAGGGGCCCGGATGAGCAGTTCTTC.

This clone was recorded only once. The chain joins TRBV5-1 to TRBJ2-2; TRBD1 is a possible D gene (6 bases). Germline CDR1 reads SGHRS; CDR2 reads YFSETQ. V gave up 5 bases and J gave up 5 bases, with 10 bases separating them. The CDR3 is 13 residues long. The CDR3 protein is CASSLQGTGELFF. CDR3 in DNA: TGCGCCAGCAGTTTACAGGGAACCGGGGAGCTGTTTTTT. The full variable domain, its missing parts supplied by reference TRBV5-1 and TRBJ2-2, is KAGVTQTPRYLIKTRGQQVTLSCSPISGHRSVSWYQQTPGQGLQFLFEYFSETQRNKGNFPGRFSGRQFSNSRSEMNVSTLELGDSALYLCASSLQGTGELFFGEGSRLTVL.

This chain's CDR3 is CASSLGLAGQETQYF. CDR3 bases: TGTGCCAGTAGTTTAGGACTAGCGGGACAAGAGACCCAGTACTTC. This chain uses TRBV19 with TRBJ2-5; 12 bases agree with TRBD2. V was clipped by 5 bases and J by 2 bases; unmatched bases: 3. The germline gives CDR1 LNHDA, CDR2 SQIVND (reference sequence). The CDR3 is 15 residues long. Full variable domain (missing parts from reference TRBV19 and TRBJ2-5): DGGITQSPKYLFRKEGQNVTLSCEQNLNHDAMYWYRQDPGQGLRLIYYSQIVNDFQKGDIAEGYSVSREKKESFPLTVTSAQKNPTAFYLCASSLGLAGQETQYFGPGTRLLVL.

The CDR3 sequence: CASSYSPGQGADTQYF. In DNA form, the CDR3 reads TGTGCCAGCAGTTACTCGCCGGGACAGGGGGCAGATACGCAGTATTTT. The chain is built from TRBV6-6 and TRBJ2-3; 11 bases line up with TRBD1. CDR1 is MNHNY, CDR2 SVGAGI, per germline (reference sequence). The trim removed 0 bases at V and 4 bases at J, leaving 3 bases unmatched. CDR3 length: 16 amino acids.